These T cell receptor beta chains were read from a single sample in a study of T cell responses to AZD1222 COVID-19 vaccine. Some clones are missing from TCRdb's copy, which holds only in-frame ones; the method was immunoSEQ multiplex PCR. This table holds more than 90,000 clones, 85% to 90% found once. Sequences were derived from peripheral blood, sampled on day 0 of AZD1222 vaccination. These receptors were obtained from an adult in good health. Each CDR3 is given without its conserved first and last residue. The size field is filled for only some rows; it gives once, few, many or a size class.

V gene	J gene	clone size	CDR3 protein
TRBV18	TRBJ1-1	-	ASSPEQNTEAF
TRBV6-5	TRBJ1-5	-	ASSYGRGQPQH
TRBV7-2	TRBJ2-2	-	ASSLELSTGELF
TRBV10-3	TRBJ2-4	-	AISEGGGGSGGGRNIQY
TRBV5-4	TRBJ1-1	-	ASSPTPTGTRISWDTEAF
TRBV18	TRBJ2-2	once	ASSPRDGTGELF
TRBV7-8	TRBJ1-1	once	ASSLVPTMNTEAF
TRBV30	TRBJ2-3	once	AWKPGADTQY
TRBV9	TRBJ1-1	-	ASMNRGATEAF
TRBV5-6	TRBJ1-5	-	ASSLGEGWQPQH
TRBV19	TRBJ1-5	-	ASSQKTGNNQPQH
TRBV19	TRBJ1-4	-	ASSIGRDGEKLF
TRBV11-2	TRBJ1-4	-	ASSLSREKLF
TRBV6-1	TRBJ2-1	-	ASSQAGANYNEQF
TRBV30	TRBJ1-2	-	AWVKGGINYGYT
TRBV6-5	TRBJ2-7	-	ASRVTPSGEVEQY
TRBV19	TRBJ1-3	-	ASSPLSGSISGNTIY
TRBV24-1	TRBJ2-1	-	ATSDLLGQGVVQF
TRBV9	TRBJ2-3	-	ASSVSVGTDTQY
TRBV30	TRBJ1-6	-	AWIPKVIFYNSPLH
TRBV12-3/TRBV12-4	TRBJ2-7	once	ASSPTGYEQY
TRBV3-1/TRBV3-2	TRBJ2-3	-	ASSQGWQQGNNNRY
TRBV4-1	TRBJ1-2	-	ASSQDADRDVSNYGYT
TRBV6-5	TRBJ1-3	-	ASTVSSGNTIY
TRBV19	TRBJ1-2	-	ASSIQRADRRSGYT
TRBV9	TRBJ1-1	-	ASRRWSRRVGGNTEAF
TRBV27	TRBJ2-1	once	ASSQIPSSYNEQF
TRBV12-5	TRBJ1-2	-	ASGQGMENYGYT
TRBV7-3	TRBJ2-1	-	ASGTPGGWNEQF
TRBV4-1	TRBJ2-2	-	ASSQGSQGKTGELF
TRBV27	TRBJ2-7	-	ASSSQSYLVDEQY
TRBV5-6	TRBJ2-3	-	ASSFGTYTDTQY
TRBV7-8	TRBJ2-5	-	ASSPGGFLAGGMRETQY
TRBV7-2	TRBJ2-7	-	ASSPQFGVHEQY
TRBV7-9	TRBJ1-1	-	ASSTQGQVNTEAF
TRBV7-3	TRBJ2-1	-	ASSLERAFVNEQF